The 20 T cell receptor beta chains given below trace back to one sample, sequenced in a study of T-cell reconstitution after alpha-beta-depleted transplantation in children. Unique molecular identifiers tagged the TCRbeta library. TCRdb redid the calling of the PCR reads with MiXCR, one entry per CDR3 protein. This table holds about 74,000 distinct CDR3 sequences, 13% to 15% found once. Sequences were derived from PBMCs, mostly from graft donor cells, sampled 180 days after TCRalphabeta/CD19-depleted stem cell transplant. These receptors all come from a male patient between 2 and 15 years old who had a stem cell transplant for acute lymphoblastic leukemia, so the T cells may come from the graft donor.

V is TRBV6-2 or TRBV6-3 and J is TRBJ2-5; the D gene is possibly TRBD2 (5 bases). The V gene's germline CDR1 is MNHEY and CDR2 SVGEGT. Trimming cost V 2 bases and J 1 base, with 20 bases left between them. This CDR3 spans 18 amino acids. CDR3 in DNA: TGTGCCAGCAGTTACGAAATAGGACTGGCCTTTGTCCAAGAGACCCAGTACTTC. It specifies CASSYEIGLAFVQETQYF.

A few counts support this clonotype. V usage is TRBV7-2 and J usage is TRBJ1-2, with 7 bases aligning to TRBD1. Losses at the gene ends were 5 bases for V and 8 bases for J; bases not matched to a gene: 11. The CDR3 length is 14 residues. Germline CDR1 is SGHTA and CDR2 is FQGNSA. CDR3 nucleotides: TGTGCCAGCAGCCCGGGGAAGGGGGCGAAAGGCTACACCTTC. As protein: CASSPGKGAKGYTF.

This clonotype was seen only a few times. V usage is TRBV7-9 and J usage is TRBJ1-2; D is possibly TRBD1 (5 bases). Germline CDR1 is SEHNR and CDR2 is FQNEAQ (reference sequence). With 5 bases removed from V and 2 bases from J, the gap between germline ends came to 15 bases. The length of the CDR3 is 15 residues. CDR3 in DNA: TGTGCCAGCAGCCCTCCCCATGGGGCCAACTATGGCTACACCTTC. It specifies CASSPPHGANYGYTF.

The V call is TRBV28, the J call TRBJ1-1; D is undetermined. Germline V gene sequence: CDR1 MDHEN, CDR2 SYDVKM. Trimming took off 5 bases at V and 4 bases at J, with 17 bases between the two ends. The CDR3 has 15 amino acids. This CDR3 is CASSISGPWGTEAFF. The CDR3 DNA follows: TGTGCCAGCAGTATCTCCGGCCCCTGGGGCACTGAAGCTTTCTTT.

Comment on this clonotype: Just one base apart from a much larger clone, this may be a read error. Written as DNA, the CDR3 is TGTGCCAGCAGTGAAGACGGTTTCACAACCTACGAGCAGTACTTC. It is translated as CASSEDGFTTYEQYF. The chain joins TRBV6-1 to TRBJ2-7; no firm D call. CDR3 size: 15 residues. Between the trimmed V and J ends, which lost 1 base and 2 bases, there was a span of 12 bases. Germline loops: CDR1 MNHNS, CDR2 SASEGT.

This clonotype came up a few times. The chain joins TRBV7-2 to TRBJ1-6; 7 bases match TRBD1. J was trimmed by 0 bases and V by 4 bases; bases with no gene match: 6. The CDR3 consists of 17 residues. Germline assignment: CDR1 SGHTA and CDR2 FQGNSA. The DNA of the CDR3 is TGTGCCAGCAGCTCACCCAGGGGGAGCTCCTATAATTCACCCCTCCACTTT. Protein product: CASSSPRGSSYNSPLHF.

The J gene is TRBJ2-1, the V gene TRBV10-3; D may be TRBD1 (6 bases). V was trimmed by 6 bases and J by 8 bases, leaving 11 bases between them. Germline V gene sequence: CDR1 ENHRY, CDR2 SYGVKD. There are 12 residues in the CDR3. CDR3 sequence reads: CAISLQGHEQFF. For the CDR3, the DNA is TGTGCCATCAGCTTACAGGGTCATGAGCAGTTCTTC.

In this sample, this clonotype turned up a few times. V and J are TRBV7-8 and TRBJ2-3; 7 bases are shared with TRBD1. This CDR3 spans 13 amino acids. V gave up 8 bases and J gave up 4 bases; unmatched junction bases: 6. Germline V CDR1 and CDR2: SGHVS, FQNEAQ. The CDR3 region has the DNA TGTGCCAGCGCGACAGGGTGGCCAGATACGCAGTATTTT. It specifies CASATGWPDTQYF.

The chain uses TRBV7-2 and TRBJ2-7; 7 nucleotides align to TRBD1. The CDR3 consists of 14 residues. Trimming at V came to 5 bases and at J to 7 bases, leaving 11 bases not matched to a gene. Germline assignment: CDR1 SGHTA and CDR2 FQGNSA. CDR3 residues: CASSTRDRRREQYF. In nucleotides, the CDR3 is TGTGCCAGCAGCACCCGGGACAGAAGGAGGGAGCAGTACTTC.

This clonotype has a count of ten or more. V is TRBV7-9 and J is TRBJ2-5; D not resolved. The CDR3 sequence is 13 residues long. The V and J ends lost 5 bases and 1 base respectively, with 8 bases between them. The V gene's germline CDR1 is SEHNR and CDR2 FQNEAQ (reference sequence). CDR3 sequence: CASSRWLQETQYF. The CDR3 nucleotides read TGTGCCAGCAGCCGCTGGCTCCAAGAGACCCAGTACTTC.

This chain joins TRBV6-1 and TRBJ2-5, with TRBD2 identical over 9 bases. V lost 4 bases to trimming and J lost 1 base; unmatched junction nucleotides: 16. Germline V gene lookup returns CDR1 MNHNS and CDR2 SASEGT. The length of the CDR3 is 19 residues. CDR3 region: CASSAPQGRAAGGQETQYF. CDR3 in DNA: TGTGCCAGCAGTGCCCCCCAGGGTCGGGCAGCGGGAGGCCAAGAGACCCAGTACTTC.

The chain has TRBV4-3 and TRBJ2-2; D may match TRBD1 or TRBD2 (6 bases each). CDR3 length: 16 residues. Germline CDR1 and CDR2: LGHNA and YSLEER. V lost 4 bases and J lost 0, with 12 bases in between. The CDR3 region is CASSPARGPNTGELFF. CDR3 nucleotides: TGCGCCAGCAGCCCCGCACGGGGGCCGAACACCGGGGAGCTGTTTTTT.

This clonotype occurred a few times. The chain is built from TRBV27 and TRBJ2-1; tentative D call: TRBD1 (5 bases). The CDR3 spans 16 residues. Germline loops: CDR1 MNHEY, CDR2 SMNVEV (reference sequence). Trimming stripped 0 bases from V and 6 bases from J, with 15 bases between. The CDR3 DNA follows: TGTGCCAGCAGTTTATCGATCCAGGGTTACCGCAATGAGCAGTTCTTC. It yields the protein CASSLSIQGYRNEQFF.

This clonotype was observed a few times. CDR3 bases: TGTGCCAGCAGTTACTATGGGGGTCGGGATCAGCCCCAGCATTTT. Amino acids: CASSYYGGRDQPQHF. The V gene is TRBV6-5, the J gene TRBJ1-5; D is perhaps TRBD1 (5 bases). Between the trimmed V and J ends, which lost 1 base and 5 bases, there was a span of 12 bases. CDR3 length equals 15 residues. Germline V gene sequence: CDR1 MNHEY, CDR2 SVGAGI.

The chain recombines TRBV4-3 with TRBJ2-7; 8 positions match TRBD2. The trim removed 1 base at V and 6 bases at J, leaving 8 bases unmatched. This CDR3 has 15 residues. Germline loops: CDR1 LGHNA, CDR2 YSLEER. The CDR3 is CASSQGSGSPREQYF. CDR3 coding DNA: TGCGCCAGCAGCCAAGGAAGCGGGAGCCCGCGCGAGCAGTACTTC.

V and J are TRBV27 and TRBJ1-1; D is perhaps TRBD1 (5 bases). The CDR3 has 16 residues. In germline, CDR1 is MNHEY, CDR2 SMNVEV (reference sequence). V lost 3 bases, J lost 6 bases, and 20 bases lay in between. Here the CDR3 reads CASSFSRDGRASEAFF. CDR3 in DNA: TGTGCCAGCAGTTTTAGTCGGGACGGAAGAGCCTCTGAAGCTTTCTTT.

The chain employs TRBV27 and TRBJ2-3, with no clear D. This CDR3 comprises 15 residues. V was clipped by 2 bases and J by 0 bases, with 9 bases between them. Per germline, CDR1 MNHEY and CDR2 SMNVEV (reference sequence). The CDR3 is CASSLRVVSTDTQYF. The DNA for the CDR3 is TGTGCCAGCAGTTTAAGGGTGGTTAGCACAGATACGCAGTATTTT.

This chain uses TRBV7-9 with TRBJ1-1, with 7 bases that match TRBD1. Unmatched junction bases numbered 10, after V lost 6 bases and J lost 3 bases. This CDR3 has 15 amino acids. The germline V gene encodes CDR1 SEHNR and CDR2 FQNEAQ (reference sequence). CDR3 protein: CASRLMLGQHTEAFF. The CDR3 nucleotides read TGTGCCAGCAGGCTCATGCTGGGACAGCACACTGAAGCTTTCTTT.

This clonotype has ten or more counts. This chain links TRBV18 with TRBJ1-1, with a possible D match to TRBD1 (5 bases). The V end lost 4 bases, the J end lost 0 bases, and 12 bases lay between the germline ends. The CDR3 contains 15 residues. Germline CDR1 and CDR2: KGHSH and LQKENI. The chain's CDR3 is CASSLEKGMNTEAFF. CDR3 coding DNA: TGTGCCAGCTCACTAGAGAAGGGGATGAACACTGAAGCTTTCTTT.

At least ten counts were recorded for this clonotype. V and J are TRBV5-5 and TRBJ1-1; D gene uncertain. V lost 4 bases to trimming and J lost 0 bases, with 10 bases between them. This CDR3 has 14 amino acids. Germline V CDR1 and CDR2: SGHKS, YYEKEE (reference sequence). The CDR3 sequence is CASSPDPLNTEAFF. DNA of the CDR3: TGTGCCAGCAGCCCGGACCCTTTGAACACTGAAGCTTTCTTT.